This T cell receptor beta chain stems from a study of T cells in narcolepsy. Overall study context: Healthy controls were enrolled alongside patients with narcolepsy type 1 or type 2.

General observations from the study: Comparing one patient's CSF and blood CD4+ clonotypes highlighted HCRT- and TRIB2-specific autoreactive clonotypes. Healthy controls reportedly lacked the autoreactive clonotypes serially found in patients' blood.

Method: immunoSEQ multiplex PCR; TCRdb's copy keeps in-frame clones and lacks some. The repertoire holds around 30,000 clones, around 83% seen once, with roughly 2.5% in the top ten. The J segment lost 7 bases and the V segment lost 0 bases, leaving 11 bases of the junction unmatched. There are 18 residues in the CDR3. CDR1 is MGHRA, CDR2 YSYEKL, per germline. This clone showed up just once. As yet, its antigen is unknown. The sample comprised CD45RA- memory CD4+ T cells from PBMCs. The receptor's source is a human donor with narcolepsy. The chain recombines TRBV4-1 with TRBJ2-3, with TRBD2 identical over 12 bases. The CDR3 sequence: CASSQEVNLAGGKNTQYF. Here the CDR3 DNA reads TGCGCCAGCAGCCAAGAAGTTAACCTAGCGGGGGGGAAAAATACGCAGTATTTT.